This is a list of T cell receptor beta chains from one sample in a study of CD8 T cells in Susac syndrome. TCRdb fed the immunoSEQ multiplex PCR reads into MiXCR, producing one record per CDR3 protein. The table includes 300,000 to 350,000 distinct CDR3 sequences, just over 90% detected once. Sequencing was carried out using CD4+ T cells from PBMCs. The source is a human donor with multiple sclerosis. CDR3s include the opening cysteine and the closing phenylalanine or tryptophan. D genes are given only for firm matches. Clone size, where shown, is once, few, many, or a class for clones that have expanded.

J gene | V gene | clone size | D gene | CDR3 protein | CDR3 DNA
TRBJ2-2 | TRBV30 | - | TRBD2 | CAWSTGRAYTGELFF | TGTGCCTGGAGTACCGGGAGGGCCTACACCGGGGAGCTGTTTTTT
TRBJ2-3 | TRBV4-1 | - | TRBD2 | CASSLRAGAPDTQYF | TGCGCCAGCAGCCTCAGAGCGGGAGCCCCAGATACGCAGTATTTT
TRBJ2-3 | TRBV7-3 | - | - | CASSFGQDTQYF | TGTGCCAGCAGCTTTGGTCAAGATACGCAGTATTTT
TRBJ1-2 | TRBV7-2 | - | - | CASSYRQTNYGYTF | TGTGCCAGCAGCTATAGACAGACCAACTATGGCTACACCTTC
TRBJ2-1 | TRBV7-2 | - | - | CASSHDRTNEQFF | TGTGCCAGCAGCCACGACAGGACTAATGAGCAGTTCTTC
TRBJ2-2 | TRBV19 | - | - | CASSIGWTGELFF | TGTGCCAGTAGTATTGGGTGGACCGGGGAGCTGTTTTTT
TRBJ1-1 | TRBV20-1 | - | - | CSAPGPNTEAFF | TGCAGTGCCCCGGGTCCGAACACTGAAGCTTTCTTT
TRBJ1-4 | TRBV20-1 | - | TRBD1 | CSASTGTYEKLFF | TGCAGTGCCTCGACAGGGACCTATGAAAAACTGTTTTTT
TRBJ1-5 | TRBV2 | - | - | CASGRNGNQPQHF | TGTGCCAGTGGACGCAATGGCAATCAGCCCCAGCATTTT
TRBJ2-7 | TRBV30 | - | TRBD1 | CAWSAGQGNNEQYF | TGTGCCTGGAGTGCGGGACAGGGTAACAACGAGCAGTACTTC
TRBJ2-7 | TRBV7-2 | - | - | CASSSPIVRPYEQYF | TGTGCCAGCAGCTCACCGATTGTGAGGCCCTACGAGCAGTACTTC
TRBJ1-1 | TRBV14 | - | - | CASTRYGGASFMNTEAFF | TGTGCCAGCACCCGTTATGGAGGGGCCTCCTTCATGAACACTGAAGCTTTCTTT
TRBJ2-1 | TRBV6-1 | - | - | CASSEVGAQNEQFF | TGTGCCAGCAGTGAAGTGGGGGCCCAGAATGAGCAGTTCTTC
TRBJ1-2 | TRBV20-1 | - | - | CSASGLPGVGYTF | TGCAGTGCTAGTGGGCTGCCGGGGGTTGGCTACACCTTC
TRBJ2-5 | TRBV7-9 | - | - | CASSSWTPQETQYF | TGTGCCAGCAGCTCGTGGACACCACAAGAGACCCAGTACTTC
TRBJ2-3 | TRBV7-3 | - | TRBD2 | CASSVGGAGTDTQYF | TGTGCCAGCAGCGTCGGGGGGGCAGGCACAGATACGCAGTATTTT
TRBJ2-7 | TRBV7-2 | once | - | CASSRQDLARSYEQYF | TGTGCCAGCAGCCGTCAAGACCTCGCTCGCTCCTACGAGCAGTACTTC
TRBJ2-3 | TRBV29-1 | - | - | CSAATRFTDTQYF | TGCAGCGCCGCGACTAGGTTCACAGATACGCAGTATTTT
TRBJ2-1 | TRBV4-3 | - | - | CASSQDGDSYNEQFF | TGCGCCAGCAGCCAAGATGGAGACTCCTACAATGAGCAGTTCTTC
TRBJ1-4 | TRBV9 | - | TRBD1 | CASSVGQADEKLFF | TGTGCCAGCAGTGTCGGACAGGCCGATGAAAAACTGTTTTTT
TRBJ2-5 | TRBV20-1 | - | TRBD2 | CSAWRTSGEETQYF | TGCAGTGCTTGGAGGACTAGCGGTGAAGAGACCCAGTACTTC
TRBJ2-1 | TRBV19 | - | TRBD2 | CASTQPSGGSDEQFF | TGTGCCAGTACCCAGCCCAGCGGGGGATCGGATGAGCAGTTCTTC
TRBJ2-3 | TRBV6-6 | few | TRBD1 | CASSYDRGLIDTQYF | TGTGCCAGCAGTTACGACAGGGGCCTGATCGATACGCAGTATTTT
TRBJ1-1 | TRBV30 | once | - | CAWVTGRGSTEAFF | TGTGCCTGGGTAACAGGGAGAGGGAGCACTGAAGCTTTCTTT
TRBJ2-3 | TRBV20-1 | - | TRBD1 | CSAPTGGADTQYF | TGCAGTGCGCCGACAGGGGGCGCAGATACGCAGTATTTT
TRBJ2-7 | TRBV30 | - | - | CAWNGWGSYEQYF | TGTGCCTGGAACGGCTGGGGCTCCTACGAGCAGTACTTC
TRBJ1-2 | TRBV30 | - | - | CAWSVRWAGGYTF | TGTGCCTGGAGTGTAAGGTGGGCGGGAGGCTACACCTTC
TRBJ2-7 | TRBV2 | - | TRBD1 | CATGQGVPYEQYF | TGTGCCACGGGACAGGGGGTTCCCTACGAGCAGTACTTC